This T cell receptor (beta chain) is drawn from a study of cytomegalovirus exposure and HLA in healthy donors. The V end was cut by 2 bases, the J end by 4 bases, with 18 bases between. The germline V gene encodes CDR1 KGHSY and CDR2 FQNENV. The CDR3 extends over 17 amino acids. Primers: 60 Vbeta forward and 13 Jbeta reverse. Generated by immunoSEQ multiplex PCR, the TCRdb table keeps only in-frame clones and is missing some. This table has about 120,000 clones, roughly three quarters appearing once. This receptor was obtained from a young man in good health and CMV-seronegative. Sequencing was performed on PBMCs. This rearrangement joins TRBV16 to TRBJ1-5; D uncertain. Here the CDR3 reads CASSQGPGERSNQPQHF. CDR3 in DNA: TGTGCCAGCAGCCAAGGCCCCGGGGAGCGGTCAAATCAGCCCCAGCATTTT.